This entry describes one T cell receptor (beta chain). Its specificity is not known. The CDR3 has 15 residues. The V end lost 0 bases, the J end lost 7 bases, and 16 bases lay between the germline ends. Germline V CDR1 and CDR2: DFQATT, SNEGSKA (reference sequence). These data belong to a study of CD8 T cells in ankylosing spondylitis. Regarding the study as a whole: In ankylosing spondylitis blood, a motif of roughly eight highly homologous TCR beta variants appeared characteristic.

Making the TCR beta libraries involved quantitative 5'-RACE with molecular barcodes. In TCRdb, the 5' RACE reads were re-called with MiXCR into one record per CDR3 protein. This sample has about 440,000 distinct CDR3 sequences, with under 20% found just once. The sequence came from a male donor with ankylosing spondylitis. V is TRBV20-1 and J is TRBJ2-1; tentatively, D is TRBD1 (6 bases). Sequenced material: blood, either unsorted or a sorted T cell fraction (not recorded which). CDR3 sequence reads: CSARDRTGSGNEQFF. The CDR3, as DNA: TGCAGTGCTAGAGATCGTACAGGGTCGGGGAATGAGCAGTTCTTC.